This T cell receptor (beta chain) comes out of a study of T cells in Graves' hyperthyroidism and ophthalmopathy. The study left out patients who had uncontrolled infection, other autoimmune disease, pregnancy or lactation. Germline V gene data show CDR1 as ENHRY and CDR2 as SYGVKD. The CDR3 is 11 amino acids. V lost 8 bases, J lost 7 bases, and 8 bases lay in between. Template material for amplifying TCR beta CDR3 regions consisted of RNA transcripts. An initial round of RT-PCR targeting the TCR CDR3 relied on the HTBI primer set. TCRdb re-called the multiplex PCR reads through MiXCR, storing one row per CDR3 protein. The table records over 650,000 distinct CDR3 sequences, 45% of them present only once.

This clonotype was sampled from an adult man with Graves' disease, either hyperthyroidism or ophthalmopathy (not recorded which). The specimen was peripheral blood or thyroid tissue (not recorded which). V usage is TRBV10-3 and J usage is TRBJ1-4, with D tentatively TRBD1 (6 bases). CDR3 nucleotides: TGTGCCATCCACAGGGTTGAAAAACTGTTTTTT. Residues: CAIHRVEKLFF.